The next 10 T cell receptor beta chains were all read from a single sample in a study of CD8 T cells in Susac syndrome. RNA in amounts of roughly 0.5 to 1 ug was reverse transcribed with random hexamers. TCRdb processed the immunoSEQ multiplex PCR reads anew with MiXCR; each CDR3 protein has one entry. The table records around 69,000 distinct CDR3 sequences, over 95% of them present only once. The sequenced sample was CD4+ T cells from PBMCs. Receptors originate from a human donor with multiple sclerosis.

This clonotype came up once. The chain joins TRBV12-3 or TRBV12-4 to TRBJ2-5; D not certain. CDR3 length: 12 residues. V was cut by 6 bases and J by 8 bases, with 13 bases left in between. CDR3 sequence reads: CASSSEQRTQYF. The DNA for the CDR3 is TGTGCCAGCAGCTCAGAGCAGAGAACCCAGTACTTC.

The rearrangement uses TRBV7-2 and TRBJ2-7; TRBD2 matches at 8 bases. Per germline, CDR1 SGHTA and CDR2 FQGNSA. Trimming at V came to 6 bases and at J to 6 bases, leaving 7 bases not matched to a gene. The length of the CDR3 is 13 residues. The DNA for the CDR3 is TGTGCCAGCAGGCCGCCGGGGGGGCTCGAGCAGTACTTC. Protein: CASRPPGGLEQYF. Full variable domain (missing parts from reference TRBV7-2 and TRBJ2-7): GAGVSQSPSNKVTEKGKDVELRCDPISGHTALYWYRQSLGQGLEFLIYFQGNSAPDKSGLPSDRFSAERTGGSVSTLTIQRTQQEDSAVYLCASRPPGGLEQYFGPGTRLTVT.

The chain couples TRBV29-1 to TRBJ2-3; D call uncertain. Trimming left V 8 bases short and J 2 bases short, with 14 bases between. Germline V gene data show CDR1 as SQVTM and CDR2 as ANQGSEA. The CDR3 consists of 13 residues. The CDR3 spells CSQKALYTDTQYF. The CDR3 bases are TGCAGCCAGAAGGCCCTTTACACAGATACGCAGTATTTT.

The chain couples TRBV7-2 to TRBJ2-5; weak D call: TRBD2 (6 bases). The CDR3 contains 14 residues. Trimming removed 6 bases from V and 5 bases from J, with 16 bases in between. Germline V gene lookup returns CDR1 SGHTA and CDR2 FQGNSA. In DNA, the CDR3 is TGTGCCAGCAGACAAAATCATGGGGGGGAGACCCAGTACTTC. Translating gives CASRQNHGGETQYF.

The chain combines TRBV9 with TRBJ2-2; 10 bases are shared with TRBD1. The CDR3 length is 16 residues. V trimming: 5 bases; J trimming: 8 bases; junction bases outside the gene matches: 12. Germline CDR1 is SGDLS and CDR2 is YYNGEE. The CDR3 loop reads CASSLQSRDRGGELFF. In nucleotides, the CDR3 is TGTGCCAGCAGTTTACAATCCCGGGACAGGGGAGGGGAGCTGTTTTTT.

The gene calls are TRBV27 and TRBJ1-1; 8 bases agree with TRBD1. In germline, CDR1 is MNHEY, CDR2 SMNVEV (reference sequence). There are 16 residues in the CDR3. The J segment lost 4 bases and the V segment lost 6 bases, leaving 13 bases of the junction unmatched. CDR3: CASSRTGPWRGTEAFF. The CDR3 coding sequence is TGTGCCAGCAGCCGGACAGGGCCCTGGCGGGGCACTGAAGCTTTCTTT.

V gene TRBV3-1 combines with J gene TRBJ2-7; tentative D call: TRBD2 (6 bases). CDR3 length: 13 residues. Germline-derived CDR1 and CDR2 are LGHDT and YNNKEL (reference sequence). Trimming left V 4 bases short and J 5 bases short, with 12 bases between. CDR3 bases: TGTGCCAGCAGCCGGGGAGGCCTCGACGAGCAGTACTTC. It codes for CASSRGGLDEQYF.

The CDR3 DNA reads TGTGCCAGCAGTTTTAGGGGGGGACTAGCGGGGAAGTACAATGAGCAGTTCTTC. Translation: CASSFRGGLAGKYNEQFF. The V and J genes are TRBV12-3 or TRBV12-4 and TRBJ2-1; 13 bases line up with TRBD2. This CDR3 is 18 amino acids long. V was pared by 3 bases and J by 4 bases, with 9 bases of the junction left unmatched.

DNA of the CDR3: TGTGCCAGCAGCTCACTAGGGAGAACAGATACGCAGTATTTT. The encoded protein is CASSSLGRTDTQYF. V and J are TRBV7-3 and TRBJ2-3, with D tentatively TRBD2 (5 bases). CDR3 length: 14 amino acids. Germline V gene lookup returns CDR1 SGHTA and CDR2 FQGTGA. The ends were cut back, 4 bases at V and 3 bases at J, with 11 bases in the middle.

The chain's CDR3 is CASSAPGRYEQYF. The CDR3 coding sequence is TGTGCCAGCAGCGCACCCGGGAGGTACGAGCAGTACTTC. The genes are TRBV6-5 and TRBJ2-7; 7 positions agree with TRBD2. J gave up 4 bases and V 6 bases, and 6 bases lay outside the gene matches. Germline CDR1 MNHEY, CDR2 SVGAGI. The CDR3 totals 13 residues.